This entry lists 18 T cell receptor beta chains sequenced from one sample in a study of T cell repertoires in cytomegalovirus infection. Using its own MiXCR run on the reads, TCRdb lists one record per CDR3 protein. The sample includes approximately 750,000 distinct CDR3 sequences, less than 40% seen only once; the top ten take 2.5% to 3.5%. The sequenced material came from PBMCs. These receptors all come from a human donor in good health (CMV status not recorded). Some clones in this sample may be carry-over from other donors' samples.

This clonotype was observed a few times. This chain uses TRBV24-1 with TRBJ2-2; D gene uncertain. There are 12 residues in the CDR3. Germline values: CDR1 KGHDR, CDR2 SFDVKD. V lost 0 bases and J 8 bases, leaving 3 bases between the germline ends. The CDR3 spells CATSDLRGELFF. The CDR3 DNA follows: TGTGCCACCAGTGATTTGCGAGGGGAGCTGTTTTTT.

V is TRBV25-1 and J is TRBJ1-3; no clear D. Germline CDR1 and CDR2: MGHDK and SYGVNS. This CDR3 is 13 amino acids long. V lost 3 bases, J lost 4 bases, and 7 bases lay in between. The CDR3 DNA reads TGTGCCAGCAGTGATTATAAAGGAAACACCATATATTTT. It specifies CASSDYKGNTIYF.

The CDR3 reads CASSFGAATFF. The CDR3 DNA follows: TGTGCCAGCAGTTTCGGGGCAGCCACTTTCTTT. The genes are TRBV27 and TRBJ1-1; perhaps TRBD1 as D (5 bases). V shed 3 bases and J shed 12 bases, with 11 bases lying between them. CDR3 size: 11 residues. Germline loops: CDR1 MNHEY, CDR2 SMNVEV (reference sequence).

This clonotype showed up just a few times. V usage is TRBV15 and J usage is TRBJ2-1; the D gene is possibly TRBD1 (6 bases). The germline gives CDR1 LNHNV, CDR2 YYDKDF (reference sequence). Trimming took 5 bases from V and 8 from J, leaving 10 bases between them. There are 12 residues in the CDR3. This chain's CDR3 is CATSLQGDEQFF. In DNA form, the CDR3 reads TGTGCCACCAGCTTACAGGGAGATGAGCAGTTCTTC.

This clonotype came up a few times. The rearrangement uses TRBV10-3 and TRBJ1-2; 9 bases line up with TRBD1. Germline V gene lookup returns CDR1 ENHRY and CDR2 SYGVKD. The CDR3 is 16 amino acids. The junction had 7 bases not matched to a gene; V was cut back by 4 bases and J by 1 base. The CDR3 DNA sequence: TGTGCCATCAGTGTTGCGACAGGGGGAGGTAACTATGGCTACACCTTC. Its translation is CAISVATGGGNYGYTF.

About this clonotype: The CDR3 carries no conserved terminal phenylalanine or tryptophan, so it likely arises from a read error. J is TRBJ2-1 and V is TRBV12-3 or TRBV12-4, with TRBD2 matching 11 bases. After removal of 5 bases from V and 9 bases from J, the junction contained 12 bases not matched to a gene. The CDR3 extends over 16 amino acids. The chain's CDR3 is CASSAIAGGPEVEQFL. CDR3 DNA sequence: TGTGCCAGCAGTGCCATAGCGGGGGGGCCCGAGGTTGAGCAGTTCTTA.

This chain joins TRBV6-8 and TRBJ2-7, with 7 nucleotides matching TRBD2. The CDR3 length is 14 residues. Per the germline V gene, CDR1 is MNHGY and CDR2 is SAAAGT. Trimming at V came to 6 bases and at J to 5 bases, leaving 10 bases not matched to a gene. The CDR3 reads CASSPWEGEDEQYF. The CDR3 bases are TGTGCCAGCAGCCCTTGGGAGGGAGAAGACGAGCAGTACTTC.

CDR3 loop: CASRGPGAYGYTF. The CDR3 DNA reads TGTGCCAGCAGAGGTCCAGGGGCCTATGGCTACACCTTC. This chain links TRBV28 with TRBJ1-2; maybe TRBD1 (6 bases). The CDR3 length is 13 residues. The germline CDR1 and CDR2 sequences are MDHEN and SYDVKM. Trimming took off 6 bases at V and 4 bases at J, with 12 bases between the two ends.

As concerns this clonotype: This may arise from a read error, as a much more abundant clone is one base away. The chain carries TRBV7-2 and TRBJ2-6, with D possibly matching TRBD1 (5 bases). CDR1 SGHTA and CDR2 FQGNSA come from the germline V gene. The CDR3 totals 14 residues. CDR3 nucleotide sequence: TGTGCCAGCAGCCCGAACTCTGGGGCCAACGTCCTGCCTTTC. It specifies CASSPNSGANVLPF.

V gene TRBV20-1 combines with J gene TRBJ1-5, with 9 bases aligning to TRBD1. The V gene end was trimmed by 2 bases and the J gene end by 9 bases; junction bases not matched to a gene: 8. Germline CDR1 DFQATT, CDR2 SNEGSKA (reference sequence). The CDR3 is 14 amino acids. This CDR3 reads CSARTGGPFTPQHF. The CDR3, as DNA: TGCAGTGCTAGAACAGGGGGCCCCTTTACGCCCCAGCATTTT.

The rearrangement uses TRBV29-1 and TRBJ1-4; D remains ambiguous. The CDR3 is 11 amino acids. V lost 5 bases and J lost 5, with 6 bases in between. Germline CDR1 SQVTM, CDR2 ANQGSEA. The CDR3, as DNA: TGCAGCGTTATCGACAATGAAAAACTGTTTTTT. Its translation is CSVIDNEKLFF.

J is TRBJ1-2 and V is TRBV2; a possible D gene is TRBD1 (5 bases). Germline V lookup: CDR1 SNHLY, CDR2 FYNNEI. Between the trimmed V and J ends, which lost 6 bases and 1 base, there was a span of 15 bases. The CDR3 is 15 residues long. The CDR3 protein is CASSLLRQLNYGYTF. The CDR3 DNA is TGTGCCAGCAGCTTGTTGCGACAGCTTAACTATGGCTACACCTTC.

The chain combines TRBV28 with TRBJ1-1, with TRBD1 as a possible D gene (5 bases). CDR3 length equals 12 residues. The V gene lost 8 bases and the J gene lost 9 bases, with 16 bases spanning the gap. Germline V gene lookup returns CDR1 MDHEN and CDR2 SYDVKM. The CDR3 DNA is TGTGCCAGCGAGAGGGGTGGCAGGAAAGCTTTCTTT. Its protein product is CASERGGRKAFF. Together with reference TRBV28 and TRBJ1-1, the CDR3 gives the full variable domain: DVKVTQSSRYLVKRTGEKVFLECVQDMDHENMFWYRQDPGLGLRLIYFSYDVKMKEKGDIPEGYSVSREKKERFSLILESASTNQTSMYLCASERGGRKAFFGQGTRLTVV.

The chain couples TRBV6-5 to TRBJ1-5; perhaps TRBD1 as D (5 bases). There are 14 residues in the CDR3. Looked up from germline, CDR1 is MNHEY and CDR2 is SVGAGI. The germline V and J ends were trimmed by 0 bases and 6 bases, with 9 bases remaining between them. The CDR3 loop reads CASSYSIGAQPQHF. The DNA for the CDR3 is TGTGCCAGCAGTTACTCGATCGGGGCTCAGCCCCAGCATTTT.

This clonotype was observed at least ten times. This chain links TRBV28 with TRBJ2-5; 10 nucleotides match TRBD1. Unmatched junction bases numbered 8, after V lost 6 bases and J lost 4 bases. The CDR3 is 15 residues long. CDR1 and CDR2 from the germline V gene are MDHEN and SYDVKM. The CDR3 DNA follows: TGTGCCAGCAGGCCCGGGGACAGGGGAGTAGAGACCCAGTACTTC. This gives the protein CASRPGDRGVETQYF.

This chain uses TRBV28 with TRBJ2-5; TRBD2 is a possible D gene (6 bases). Germline V gene data show CDR1 as MDHEN and CDR2 as SYDVKM. The V and J ends lost 5 bases and 5 bases respectively, with 18 bases between them. This CDR3 has 15 residues. CDR3 amino acids: CASSPTGTEGETQYF. The CDR3 region has the DNA TGTGCCAGCAGTCCCACCGGGACGGAGGGGGAGACCCAGTACTTC. The whole variable domain, remainder taken from reference TRBV28 and TRBJ2-5, is DVKVTQSSRYLVKRTGEKVFLECVQDMDHENMFWYRQDPGLGLRLIYFSYDVKMKEKGDIPEGYSVSREKKERFSLILESASTNQTSMYLCASSPTGTEGETQYFGPGTRLLVL.

This clonotype was seen a few times. V is TRBV7-2 and J is TRBJ2-1; the match to TRBD2 covers 13 bases. The germline gives CDR1 SGHTA, CDR2 FQGNSA. Trimming removed 1 base from V and 8 bases from J; junction bases left unmatched: 14. The CDR3 consists of 19 residues. As DNA, the CDR3 is TGTGCCAGCAGCTTAGGGCAACTAGCGGGAGGGCCTTTTATTGATGAGCAGTTCTTC. It yields the protein CASSLGQLAGGPFIDEQFF.

This clonotype was counted ten times or more. The chain combines TRBV7-2 with TRBJ2-3; D is uncertain. Germline CDR1 SGHTA, CDR2 FQGNSA. Trimming shortened V by 1 base and J by 4 bases, and 9 bases separated the two germline ends. The CDR3 totals 14 residues. The CDR3 nucleotides read TGTGCCAGCAGCTTAGTTTGGCCAGCAGATACGCAGTATTTT. As protein: CASSLVWPADTQYF. Drawing the rest from reference TRBV7-2 and TRBJ2-3, the complete variable domain is GAGVSQSPSNKVTEKGKDVELRCDPISGHTALYWYRQSLGQGLEFLIYFQGNSAPDKSGLPSDRFSAERTGGSVSTLTIQRTQQEDSAVYLCASSLVWPADTQYFGPGTRLTVL.